Listed below are T cell receptor beta chains from one sample, sequenced in a study of cytomegalovirus exposure and HLA in healthy donors. The assay was immunoSEQ multiplex PCR, and TCRdb's table has in-frame clones only and misses some. The sample lists around 160,000 clones, roughly 80% occurring once. What was sequenced was PBMCs. These receptors came from a male donor in good health and CMV-seropositive. Both conserved end residues are part of each CDR3. The D gene is left open where the match is weak. The size entry is marked missing in some rows and otherwise reads once, few, many or a size class.

V gene: TRBV6-1; clone size: -; J gene: TRBJ1-5; D gene: -; CDR3 DNA: TGTGCCAGCAGTGGTGGGCGGGGGGCCTCACTGGGGCAGCCCCAGCATTTT; CDR3 protein: CASSGGRGASLGQPQHF
V gene: TRBV19; clone size: -; J gene: TRBJ2-7; D gene: -; CDR3 DNA: TGTGCCAGTAGTACCACTCCTGGCGGGACCCACGAGCAGTACTTC; CDR3 protein: CASSTTPGGTHEQYF
V gene: TRBV27; clone size: -; J gene: TRBJ2-7; D gene: -; CDR3 DNA: TGTGCCAGCAGTTTCGTGGGGGGTAGGGAGCAGTACTTC; CDR3 protein: CASSFVGGREQYF
V gene: TRBV9; clone size: few; J gene: TRBJ1-2; D gene: -; CDR3 DNA: TGTGCCAGCAGCGCCTTCTCAGGGTCTGGTGGCTACACCTTC; CDR3 protein: CASSAFSGSGGYTF
V gene: TRBV12-5; clone size: -; J gene: TRBJ1-1; D gene: -; CDR3 DNA: TGTGCTAGTGCTATTGGGCGGGGGGCTGAGAACACTGAAGCTTTCTTT; CDR3 protein: CASAIGRGAENTEAFF
V gene: TRBV19; clone size: -; J gene: TRBJ2-1; D gene: TRBD2; CDR3 DNA: TGTGCCAGTAGTAAAAGATCTAGCGGGGGGGGCCTGGAGCAGTTCTTC; CDR3 protein: CASSKRSSGGGLEQFF
V gene: TRBV25-1; clone size: once; J gene: TRBJ2-5; D gene: -; CDR3 DNA: TGTGCCAGCAGCTCTATACTCGTTGGAGAGACCCAGTACTTC; CDR3 protein: CASSSILVGETQYF
V gene: TRBV7-9; clone size: -; J gene: TRBJ2-7; D gene: TRBD2; CDR3 DNA: TGTGCCAGCAGCTTATGGGCGGGAGAGAGGTCCTACGAGCAGTACTTC; CDR3 protein: CASSLWAGERSYEQYF
V gene: TRBV19; clone size: -; J gene: TRBJ1-2; D gene: TRBD1; CDR3 DNA: TGTGCCAGTAGAGATAAGGGTAATCGGGGACAGGCATATGGCTACACCTTC; CDR3 protein: CASRDKGNRGQAYGYTF
V gene: TRBV27; clone size: -; J gene: TRBJ1-5; D gene: -; CDR3 DNA: TGTGCCAGCAGTTTAACCTTTCTACAGCCCCAGCATTTT; CDR3 protein: CASSLTFLQPQHF
V gene: TRBV5-8; clone size: few; J gene: TRBJ1-2; D gene: -; CDR3 DNA: TGTGCCAGCAGGTTGTCGACCGGAGCTAACTATGGCTACACCTTC; CDR3 protein: CASRLSTGANYGYTF
V gene: TRBV30; clone size: -; J gene: TRBJ2-7; D gene: -; CDR3 DNA: TGTGCCGGGATACAGGGTCCATACGAGCAGTACTTC; CDR3 protein: CAGIQGPYEQYF
V gene: TRBV14; clone size: -; J gene: TRBJ2-3; D gene: TRBD2; CDR3 DNA: TGTGCCAGCAGCCAAGGTAGCGGGGGTACGCAGTATTTT; CDR3 protein: CASSQGSGGTQYF
V gene: TRBV10-3; clone size: -; J gene: TRBJ1-3; D gene: -; CDR3 DNA: TGTGCCATCAGCCAATCGGTATCTGGAAACACCATATATTTT; CDR3 protein: CAISQSVSGNTIYF
V gene: TRBV4-3; clone size: -; J gene: TRBJ2-1; D gene: -; CDR3 DNA: TGCGCCAGCAGCCAAGATATGATCCCACAGAGCTCCTACAATGAGCAGTTCTTC; CDR3 protein: CASSQDMIPQSSYNEQFF
V gene: TRBV25-1; clone size: -; J gene: TRBJ2-5; D gene: TRBD2; CDR3 DNA: TGTGCCACCCTACTAGCGATCCGGCAAGAGACCCAGTACTTC; CDR3 protein: CATLLAIRQETQYF
V gene: TRBV10-3; clone size: -; J gene: TRBJ2-1; D gene: -; CDR3 DNA: TGTGCCATCAGGGTGGGCGGGACTGTGGGTGAGCAGTTCTTC; CDR3 protein: CAIRVGGTVGEQFF
V gene: TRBV2; clone size: -; J gene: TRBJ1-1; D gene: TRBD1; CDR3 DNA: TGTGCCAGCAGTGAAGACAGGGGGTACACTGAAGCTTTCTTT; CDR3 protein: CASSEDRGYTEAFF
V gene: TRBV6-4; clone size: -; J gene: TRBJ2-7; D gene: TRBD1; CDR3 DNA: TGTGCCAGCTCTCCGGGGGGACAGGGGCAGCAGTACTTC; CDR3 protein: CASSPGGQGQQYF
V gene: TRBV5-1; clone size: -; J gene: TRBJ1-2; D gene: -; CDR3 DNA: TGCGCCAGCAGCTTGGAGGACAAGGGGGGGGGCTACACCTTC; CDR3 protein: CASSLEDKGGGYTF
V gene: TRBV5-1; clone size: -; J gene: TRBJ2-3; D gene: -; CDR3 DNA: TGCGCCAGCGGTGTGGGGGGTAGCACAGATACGCAGTATTTT; CDR3 protein: CASGVGGSTDTQYF
V gene: TRBV29-1; clone size: -; J gene: TRBJ2-7; D gene: -; CDR3 DNA: TGCAGCGTGAGGGTCTACGGCGCCTCCTACGAGCAGTACTTC; CDR3 protein: CSVRVYGASYEQYF
V gene: TRBV25-1; clone size: -; J gene: TRBJ1-1; D gene: -; CDR3 DNA: TGTGCCAGCAGTGAAAACAGCGAAGCTTTCTTT; CDR3 protein: CASSENSEAFF
V gene: TRBV6-6; clone size: -; J gene: TRBJ2-1; D gene: -; CDR3 DNA: TGTGCCAGCGGGCCAGGGTACTCCTACAATGAGCAGTTCTTC; CDR3 protein: CASGPGYSYNEQFF
V gene: TRBV7-8; clone size: -; J gene: TRBJ2-7; D gene: -; CDR3 DNA: TGTGCCAGCAGCCCCATGGTCGAGCAGTACTTC; CDR3 protein: CASSPMVEQYF
V gene: TRBV27; clone size: -; J gene: TRBJ1-5; D gene: TRBD1; CDR3 DNA: TGTGCCACCCGGGGGGGACAGTTCAATCAGCCCCAGCATTTT; CDR3 protein: CATRGGQFNQPQHF
V gene: TRBV5-5; clone size: few; J gene: TRBJ1-2; D gene: TRBD1; CDR3 DNA: TGTGCCAGCAGCCTAGGGACAGACTATGGCTACACCTTC; CDR3 protein: CASSLGTDYGYTF
V gene: TRBV7-2; clone size: -; J gene: TRBJ2-7; D gene: TRBD2; CDR3 DNA: TGTGCCAGCAGCCGTTACGCGGGACTAGCGGGGACCGAGCAGTACTTC; CDR3 protein: CASSRYAGLAGTEQYF
V gene: TRBV7-7; clone size: -; J gene: TRBJ2-5; D gene: TRBD2; CDR3 DNA: TGTGCCAGCAGCTTAGGACTAGCGGGGGCACAGGAGACCCAGTACTTC; CDR3 protein: CASSLGLAGAQETQYF
V gene: TRBV19; clone size: -; J gene: TRBJ1-6; D gene: -; CDR3 DNA: TGTGCCAGTAGTCAGGCGCCTATCTCTAATTCACCCCTCCACTTT; CDR3 protein: CASSQAPISNSPLHF
V gene: TRBV10-3; clone size: -; J gene: TRBJ1-1; D gene: -; CDR3 DNA: TGTGCCATCTGGTTTGGGGGCGAAGCTTTCTTT; CDR3 protein: CAIWFGGEAFF
V gene: TRBV18; clone size: -; J gene: TRBJ1-1; D gene: TRBD1; CDR3 DNA: TGTGCCAGCTCATCAAGCCAGGGGGCAGAAGCTTTCTTT; CDR3 protein: CASSSSQGAEAFF